One sample yielded the 26 T cell receptor beta chains listed below, sequenced in a study of long-term antiretroviral therapy in people with HIV. The assay, immunoSEQ v3.0, was run at survey level. The table came from immunoSEQ multiplex PCR; TCRdb's copy has only in-frame clones and leaves some out. This table holds about 20,000 clones, 80% found once. The sample consisted of unsorted PBMCs, taken 0.2 years after starting antiretroviral therapy. These TCRs come from a woman aged 40 to 50 with HIV.

The chain links TRBV15 to TRBJ2-7; 15 nucleotides agree with TRBD2. CDR3 length: 20 amino acids. Germline CDR1 LNHNV, CDR2 YYDKDF (reference sequence). Trimming removed 0 bases from V and 8 bases from J; junction bases left unmatched: 17. DNA of the CDR3: TGTGCCACCAGCAGAGATCGATCCTCTGGACTAGCGGGAGGGGTCAATCAGCAGTACTTC. Translation gives CATSRDRSSGLAGGVNQQYF.

The chain employs TRBV30 and TRBJ2-4; no definite D call. Trimming took 0 bases from V and 9 from J, leaving 9 bases between them. The germline CDR1 and CDR2 sequences are GTSNPN and SVGIG (reference sequence). The CDR3 totals 12 residues. The CDR3 sequence is CAWSVLGSIQYF. The CDR3, as DNA: TGTGCCTGGAGTGTACTGGGAAGCATTCAGTACTTC.

The V gene is TRBV2, the J gene TRBJ2-7; 9 nucleotides match TRBD2. Per the germline V gene, CDR1 is SNHLY and CDR2 is FYNNEI. The CDR3 is made up of 13 amino acids. The V gene end was trimmed by 8 bases and the J gene end by 6 bases; junction bases not matched to a gene: 8. CDR3 DNA: TGTGCCAGCCAGTGGCTAGCGGGAATCGAGCAGTACTTC. This translates into CASQWLAGIEQYF.

The rearrangement joins TRBV10-3 to TRBJ1-3; D is undetermined. CDR3 length: 13 residues. Trimming removed 1 base from V and 4 bases from J, with 5 bases in between. The V gene's germline CDR1 is ENHRY and CDR2 SYGVKD. CDR3 residues: CAISEWYGNTIYF. The DNA of the CDR3 is TGTGCCATCAGTGAGTGGTACGGAAACACCATATATTTT.

The chain joins TRBV18 to TRBJ1-3; 7 bases line up with TRBD1. CDR3 size: 18 residues. Trimming took 1 base from V and 2 from J; bases not matched to a gene: 11. Germline V lookup: CDR1 KGHSH, CDR2 LQKENI. CDR3: CASSPRLIQGSTGNTIYF. The CDR3 DNA reads as TGTGCCAGCTCACCACGACTAATACAGGGGTCGACTGGAAACACCATATATTTT. The whole variable domain, remainder taken from reference TRBV18 and TRBJ1-3, is NAGVMQNPRHLVRRRGQEARLRCSPMKGHSHVYWYRQLPEEGLKFMVYLQKENIIDESGMPKERFSAEFPKEGPSILRIQQVVRGDSAAYFCASSPRLIQGSTGNTIYFGEGSWLTVV.

This clone was picked up one time. This chain uses TRBV7-2 with TRBJ1-1; the D gene is possibly TRBD1 (5 bases). Trimming took 3 bases from V and 1 from J, leaving 15 bases between them. This CDR3 contains 16 residues. In germline, CDR1 is SGHTA, CDR2 FQGNSA. The CDR3 reads CASSFGGPISNTEAFF. The CDR3 DNA reads as TGTGCCAGCAGCTTTGGGGGTCCCATTTCGAACACTGAAGCTTTCTTT.

J is TRBJ1-3 and V is TRBV5-1; TRBD1 might be the D (6 bases). The CDR3 consists of 15 residues. V lost 4 bases and J lost 2, with 13 bases in between. Germline CDR1 is SGHRS and CDR2 is YFSETQ. CDR3 in amino acids: CASSAIQGAGNTIYF. The CDR3 DNA sequence: TGCGCCAGCAGCGCAATACAGGGCGCTGGAAACACCATATATTTT. Supplemented by reference TRBV5-1 and TRBJ1-3, the full variable domain reads KAGVTQTPRYLIKTRGQQVTLSCSPISGHRSVSWYQQTPGQGLQFLFEYFSETQRNKGNFPGRFSGRQFSNSRSEMNVSTLELGDSALYLCASSAIQGAGNTIYFGEGSWLTVV.

This chain links TRBV11-3 with TRBJ1-1; D might be TRBD1 (6 bases). Germline CDR1 and CDR2: SGHNT and YENEEA. The length of the CDR3 is 14 residues. Trimming pared 0 bases from V and 4 bases from J, leaving 9 bases between. The CDR3: CASSLEGAGTEAFF. For the CDR3, the DNA is TGTGCCAGCAGCTTAGAGGGGGCGGGCACTGAAGCTTTCTTT.

The rearrangement links TRBV25-1 to TRBJ1-2; D is possibly TRBD1 (6 bases). Per the germline V gene, CDR1 is MGHDK and CDR2 is SYGVNS. Trimming took 4 bases from V and 6 from J, leaving 18 bases between them. The CDR3 covers 15 residues. The CDR3: CASSGTDSPPDGYTF. DNA of the CDR3: TGTGCCAGCAGTGGGACGGACAGCCCCCCGGATGGCTACACCTTC.

The chain employs TRBV27 and TRBJ1-2; TRBD1 is a possible D gene (6 bases). The V gene lost 2 bases and the J gene lost 4 bases, with 11 bases spanning the gap. CDR3 size: 14 residues. Germline lookup yields CDR1 MNHEY and CDR2 SMNVEV (reference sequence). CDR3 bases: TGTGCCAGCAGTTTAAACAGGGTGGGCTATGGCTACACCTTC. This translates into CASSLNRVGYGYTF.

This rearrangement joins TRBV9 to TRBJ2-1; possible D gene TRBD2, 5 bases. Trimming removed 4 bases from V and 7 bases from J, with 24 bases in between. Germline V gene lookup returns CDR1 SGDLS and CDR2 YYNGEE. The CDR3 has 17 amino acids. CDR3 nucleotide sequence: TGTGCCAGCAGCTTACAAACAGCTGCTAGCTCATTAAATGAGCAGTTCTTC. Its translation: CASSLQTAASSLNEQFF.

The V gene is TRBV19, the J gene TRBJ1-5; possibly TRBD1 for D (6 bases). The germline V gene encodes CDR1 LNHDA and CDR2 SQIVND (reference sequence). The CDR3 sequence is 15 residues long. The V end lost 5 bases, the J end lost 7 bases, and 18 bases lay between the germline ends. The CDR3 region is CASSPRRGPGQPQHF. The CDR3 DNA reads TGTGCCAGTAGTCCCCGCAGGGGTCCGGGCCAGCCCCAGCATTTT.

V usage is TRBV15 and J usage is TRBJ2-2; D call uncertain. Trimming removed 3 bases at V and 2 bases at J, with 13 bases between. The germline CDR1 and CDR2 sequences are LNHNV and YYDKDF (reference sequence). The CDR3 consists of 16 residues. The CDR3 is CATSRGKWGNTGELFF. CDR3 DNA sequence: TGTGCCACCAGCAGGGGCAAGTGGGGAAACACCGGGGAGCTGTTTTTT. Combining the CDR3 with reference TRBV15 and TRBJ2-2 gives the whole variable domain DAMVIQNPRYQVTQFGKPVTLSCSQTLNHNVMYWYQQKSSQAPKLLFHYYDKDFNNEADTPDNFQSRRPNTSFCFLDIRSPGLGDTAMYLCATSRGKWGNTGELFFGEGSRLTVL.

This clone was observed a handful of times. This chain connects TRBV7-9 to TRBJ1-2; D remains ambiguous. V was trimmed by 5 bases and J by 10 bases, leaving 14 bases between them. From germline, CDR1 is SEHNR and CDR2 FQNEAQ (reference sequence). The CDR3 extends over 12 amino acids. For the CDR3, the DNA is TGTGCCAGCAGCCATAACGAGGAAAACTACACCTTC. It is translated as CASSHNEENYTF.

This sequence joins TRBV29-1 and TRBJ1-1; unclear D gene. V dropped 1 base and J dropped 4 bases, with 10 bases sitting between them. Germline loops: CDR1 SQVTM, CDR2 ANQGSEA. The CDR3 is 13 residues long. CDR3 protein: CSVEVGRGTEAFF. The CDR3 nucleotides are TGCAGCGTTGAAGTAGGGCGGGGCACTGAAGCTTTCTTT.

This clone has more than one count but fewer than ten. The chain uses TRBV6-5 and TRBJ2-5; D gene unclear. V dropped 3 bases and J dropped 1 base, with 6 bases sitting between them. Germline V gene sequence: CDR1 MNHEY, CDR2 SVGAGI. The CDR3 extends over 13 amino acids. As DNA, the CDR3 is TGTGCCAGCAGTTATTCAGTCCAAGAGACCCAGTACTTC. Amino acids: CASSYSVQETQYF.

This chain links TRBV27 with TRBJ2-3; D is uncertain. Germline CDR1 is MNHEY and CDR2 is SMNVEV (reference sequence). The CDR3 consists of 13 residues. With 4 bases removed from V and 0 bases from J, the gap between germline ends came to 5 bases. The CDR3 protein is CASSSPSTDTQYF. CDR3 bases: TGTGCCAGCAGTTCACCTAGCACAGATACGCAGTATTTT.

V and J are TRBV5-1 and TRBJ2-7, with D possibly being TRBD1 (5 bases). The CDR3 sequence is 15 residues long. V was pared by 0 bases and J by 3 bases, with 13 bases between. Germline V lookup: CDR1 SGHRS, CDR2 YFSETQ. CDR3 sequence (DNA): TGCGCCAGCAGCTTGGCTTCAGGGAATTTCTACGAGCAGTACTTC. Translated: CASSLASGNFYEQYF. Full variable domain (rest looked up from reference TRBV5-1 and TRBJ2-7): KAGVTQTPRYLIKTRGQQVTLSCSPISGHRSVSWYQQTPGQGLQFLFEYFSETQRNKGNFPGRFSGRQFSNSRSEMNVSTLELGDSALYLCASSLASGNFYEQYFGPGTRLTVT.

This CDR3 reads CSVAGGSNEKLFF. The CDR3 DNA is TGCAGCGTCGCAGGGGGCAGTAATGAAAAACTGTTTTTT. The V gene is TRBV29-1, the J gene TRBJ1-4, with 8 bases lining up with TRBD1. Trimming at V came to 6 bases and at J to 4 bases, leaving 4 bases not matched to a gene. The CDR3 has 13 residues. The germline gives CDR1 SQVTM, CDR2 ANQGSEA. The full variable domain, rest sourced from reference TRBV29-1 and TRBJ1-4, is SAVISQKPSRDICQRGTSLTIQCQVDSQVTMMFWYRQQPGQSLTLIATANQGSEATYESGFVIDKFPISRPNLTFSTLTVSNMSPEDSSIYLCSVAGGSNEKLFFGSGTQLSVL.

J is TRBJ1-1 and V is TRBV4-2, with D uncertain. The CDR3 totals 14 residues. The germline V and J ends were trimmed by 4 bases and 7 bases, with 16 bases remaining between them. Germline values: CDR1 LGHNA, CDR2 YNFKEQ. The DNA for the CDR3 is TGTGCCAGCAGCCTTTTGATGGCCGAGGGTGAAGCTTTCTTT. It translates to CASSLLMAEGEAFF.

V and J are TRBV7-2 and TRBJ2-7; 9 positions match TRBD1. V gave up 4 bases and J gave up 5 bases; unmatched junction bases: 6. The germline CDR1 and CDR2 sequences are SGHTA and FQGNSA. The CDR3 consists of 14 residues. CDR3 sequence: CASSSRTGENEQYF. In DNA form, the CDR3 reads TGTGCCAGCAGCTCCAGGACAGGGGAAAACGAGCAGTACTTC.

This clone appeared a few times. The chain links TRBV7-8 to TRBJ2-2, with D uncertain. The CDR3 loop spans 13 amino acids. Looked up from germline, CDR1 is SGHVS and CDR2 is FQNEAQ. V dropped 2 bases and J dropped 7 bases, with 8 bases sitting between them. This chain's CDR3 is CASSLHVDGELFF. Written as DNA, the CDR3 is TGTGCCAGCAGCTTACACGTTGACGGGGAGCTGTTTTTT.

This clone occurred once. This chain uses TRBV6-1 with TRBJ2-5; D possibly corresponds to TRBD1 (6 bases). V was shortened by 5 bases and J by 5 bases, with 15 bases between the two germline ends. Germline V gives CDR1 MNHNS, CDR2 SASEGT. This CDR3 has 14 amino acids. CDR3 amino acids: CASSQGGRLETQYF. The CDR3 DNA follows: TGTGCCAGCAGTCAAGGGGGTAGGCTCGAGACCCAGTACTTC.

The chain couples TRBV6-4 to TRBJ1-1; D not certain. This CDR3 is 13 amino acids long. The germline V gene has CDR1 MRHNA and CDR2 SNTAGT. Trimming pared 3 bases from V and 4 bases from J, leaving 9 bases between. The CDR3 nucleotides read TGTGCCAGCAGTGATTCGGGATTCACTGAAGCTTTCTTT. Protein product: CASSDSGFTEAFF.

The genes are TRBV28 and TRBJ2-3; D is ambiguous. This CDR3 comprises 15 residues. V lost 6 bases and J 2 bases, leaving 15 bases between the germline ends. The germline gives CDR1 MDHEN, CDR2 SYDVKM. CDR3 nucleotide sequence: TGTGCCAGCAGCTCCTCTTTCCGGGCCACAGATACGCAGTATTTT. Its translation: CASSSSFRATDTQYF.

V and J are TRBV11-3 and TRBJ2-6, with D possibly TRBD2 on 5 matching bases. The CDR3 is made up of 15 amino acids. V was clipped by 5 bases and J by 2 bases, with 10 bases between them. Per the germline V gene, CDR1 is SGHNT and CDR2 is YENEEA. The CDR3 DNA reads TGTGCCAGCAGCACGGACTCCACTGGGGCCAACGTCCTGACTTTC. Protein product: CASSTDSTGANVLTF.